These T cell receptor beta chains were read from a single sample in a study of T cell responses to AZD1222 COVID-19 vaccine. Data came from immunoSEQ multiplex PCR; TCRdb stores just in-frame clones and leaves some out. Of some 110,000 clones listed, just over 85% were seen once; the top ten hold approximately 15%. Sequenced material: peripheral blood, taken 28 days after the second AZD1222 dose. The receptors stem from an adult who received the AZD1222 COVID-19 vaccine. The CDR3 runs from the conserved cysteine through the conserved F or W. D genes are given only for firm matches. A clone size is listed for some rows: how often the clone was seen (once, few, many), or a class if it is expanded.

TRBV6-5	TRBJ1-1	.	.	11	CASSYPPEAFF	TGTGCCAGCAGTTACCCCCCTGAGGCTTTCTTT
TRBV7-3	TRBJ1-1	.	.	15	CASSLGGVMNTEAFF	TGTGCCAGCAGCTTAGGGGGGGTCATGAACACTGAAGCTTTCTTT
TRBV18	TRBJ1-5	few	.	17	CASSPPSGLMGNQPQHF	TGTGCCAGCTCACCACCTTCAGGGTTAATGGGCAATCAGCCCCAGCATTTT
TRBV5-5	TRBJ1-2	once	.	13	CASSLGGGYGYTF	TGTGCCAGCAGCTTGGGGGGAGGCTATGGCTACACCTTC
TRBV7-9	TRBJ1-4	.	.	15	CASRSTGATNEKLFF	TGTGCCAGCAGATCCACGGGTGCAACTAATGAAAAACTGTTTTTT
TRBV11-3	TRBJ2-1	once	TRBD2	20	CASSKSSGSLWPGTIDEQFF	TGTGCCAGCAGCAAGAGCAGCGGGTCACTATGGCCCGGGACTATAGATGAGCAGTTCTTC
TRBV9	TRBJ1-4	once	.	13	CASSVAVNEKLFF	TGTGCCAGCAGCGTAGCTGTGAATGAAAAACTGTTTTTT
TRBV19	TRBJ1-1	.	.	14	CASSIGAPPGEAFF	TGTGCCAGTAGTATAGGCGCCCCCCCAGGCGAAGCTTTCTTT
TRBV4-1	TRBJ2-3	.	.	16	CASSQDGSTPSDTQYF	TGCGCCAGCAGCCAAGATGGCTCCACGCCCTCAGATACGCAGTATTTT
TRBV5-8	TRBJ2-1	.	.	13	CASGHGQAHEQFF	TGTGCCAGCGGGCACGGGCAAGCCCATGAGCAGTTCTTC
TRBV7-6	TRBJ1-5	few	.	15	CASSLAWGANQPQHF	TGTGCCAGCAGCTTAGCGTGGGGAGCCAATCAGCCCCAGCATTTT
TRBV5-3	TRBJ1-4	.	TRBD1	19	CARSLGGTGAGNDSEKLFF	TGTGCCAGAAGCTTGGGGGGGACAGGGGCGGGTAATGATTCTGAAAAACTGTTTTTT
TRBV4-3	TRBJ1-2	.	TRBD1	15	CASSQDGTGRYGYTF	TGCGCCAGCAGCCAAGATGGGACAGGGCGGTATGGCTACACCTTC
TRBV20-1	TRBJ2-3	.	TRBD2	13	CSASRTSGNTQYF	TGCAGTGCTAGTCGGACTAGCGGTAATACGCAGTATTTT
TRBV6-6	TRBJ2-1	.	TRBD1	15	CASSRNRGASHEQFF	TGTGCCAGCAGCCGAAACAGGGGCGCGTCTCATGAGCAGTTCTTC
TRBV7-8	TRBJ1-5	once	.	14	CASSRGGGYQPQHF	TGTGCCAGCAGCCGAGGGGGGGGGTATCAGCCCCAGCATTTT
TRBV3-1/TRBV3-2	TRBJ2-2	.	.	14	CASSQAGRAGELFF	TGTGCCAGCAGCCAAGCTGGCAGGGCCGGGGAGCTGTTTTTT
TRBV7-6	TRBJ1-1	.	.	16	CASSQPSGGSSTEAFF	TGTGCCAGCAGCCAACCCTCTGGTGGTTCAAGCACTGAAGCTTTCTTT
TRBV11-2	TRBJ2-3	.	TRBD2	15	CASSAGLAVADTQYF	TGTGCCAGCAGCGCGGGACTAGCAGTTGCAGATACGCAGTATTTT
TRBV5-3	TRBJ1-4	.	.	11	CARVGDEKLFF	TGTGCCAGAGTGGGAGATGAAAAACTGTTTTTT
TRBV6-5	TRBJ2-1	once	.	15	CASSYGGGSYNEQFF	TGTGCCAGCAGTTACGGGGGCGGGTCCTACAATGAGCAGTTCTTC
TRBV3-1/TRBV3-2	TRBJ1-6	.	TRBD1	14	CASSQGTGYSPLHF	TGTGCCAGCAGCCAAGGGACAGGGTATTCACCCCTCCACTTT